Detailed here is one T cell receptor beta chain. Between the trimmed V and J ends, which lost 3 bases and 1 base, there was a span of 16 bases. The V gene's germline CDR1 is SQVTM and CDR2 ANQGSEA. The CDR3 sequence is 16 residues long. This specimen comes from a study of blood T cells in healthy people across ages. A sample-barcoded 5' primer and a J-beta primer mix were used in a second PCR of roughly 7 to 11 cycles. TCRdb re-called the 5' RACE reads with MiXCR, one entry per CDR3 protein. The table includes about 1.8 million distinct CDR3 sequences, about 50% detected once. Sequenced: blood. The TCR originated in a woman aged 40 to 50 in good health. The chain carries TRBV29-1 and TRBJ2-1; D may be TRBD1 (5 bases). CDR3 nucleotides: TGCAGCGTTGAGACGACACAGGCGAGTTCCTACAATGAGCAGTTCTTC. Its translation: CSVETTQASSYNEQFF.